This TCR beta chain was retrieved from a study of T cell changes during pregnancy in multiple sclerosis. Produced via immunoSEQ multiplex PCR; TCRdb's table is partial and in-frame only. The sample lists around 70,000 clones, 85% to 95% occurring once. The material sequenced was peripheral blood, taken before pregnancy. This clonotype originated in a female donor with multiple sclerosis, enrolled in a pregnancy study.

CDR3 sequence (DNA): TGTGCCAGCAGCGCTCTAGACAGGTCCGACAATGAGCAGTTCTTC. Amino acid sequence: CASSALDRSDNEQFF. This chain links TRBV6-1 with TRBJ2-1; possible D gene TRBD1, 6 bases. From germline, CDR1 is MNHNS and CDR2 SASEGT. V lost 6 bases, J lost 5 bases, and 17 bases lay in between. This CDR3 is 15 amino acids long.